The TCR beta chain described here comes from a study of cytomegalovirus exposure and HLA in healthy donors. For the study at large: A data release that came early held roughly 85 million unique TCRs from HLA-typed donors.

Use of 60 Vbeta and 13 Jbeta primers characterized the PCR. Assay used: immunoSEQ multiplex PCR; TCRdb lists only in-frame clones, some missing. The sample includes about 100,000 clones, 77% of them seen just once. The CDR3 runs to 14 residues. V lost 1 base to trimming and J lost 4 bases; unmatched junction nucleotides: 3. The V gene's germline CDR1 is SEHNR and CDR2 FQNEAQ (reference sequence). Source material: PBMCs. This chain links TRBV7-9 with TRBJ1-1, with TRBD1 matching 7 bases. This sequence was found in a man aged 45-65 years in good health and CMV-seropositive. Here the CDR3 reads CASSLETGFTEAFF. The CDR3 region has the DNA TGTGCCAGCAGCTTAGAGACAGGGTTCACTGAAGCTTTCTTT.